This entry lists 14 T cell receptor beta chains sequenced from one sample in a study of blood T cell repertoires in COVID-19. Method: immunoSEQ multiplex PCR; TCRdb's copy keeps in-frame clones and lacks some. The table lists more than 6,500 clones, 70% to 90% of them singletons. Sequenced sample: peripheral blood. These receptors came from a human donor in a cohort sampled during active COVID-19.

This chain joins TRBV7-2 and TRBJ2-7; D gene ambiguous. CDR1 and CDR2 (germline): SGHTA, FQGNSA. The CDR3 is made up of 14 amino acids. V was trimmed by 1 base and J by 5 bases, leaving 12 bases between them. The CDR3 region has the DNA TGTGCCAGCAGCTTAGGAGCGCGAGTTAACGAGCAGTACTTC. This gives the protein CASSLGARVNEQYF. Together with reference TRBV7-2 and TRBJ2-7, the CDR3 gives the full variable domain: GAGVSQSPSNKVTEKGKDVELRCDPISGHTALYWYRQSLGQGLEFLIYFQGNSAPDKSGLPSDRFSAERTGGSVSTLTIQRTQQEDSAVYLCASSLGARVNEQYFGPGTRLTVT.

The chain joins TRBV27 to TRBJ2-3; 7 nucleotides align to TRBD2. There are 16 residues in the CDR3. The germline V gene encodes CDR1 MNHEY and CDR2 SMNVEV (reference sequence). The ends lost 2 bases at V and 5 bases at J; junction bases unmatched: 10. Written as DNA, the CDR3 is TGTGCCAGCAGTTTAAGGGGAGGGACCTCGGGAGATACGCAGTATTTT. Its translation: CASSLRGGTSGDTQYF.

This rearrangement joins TRBV5-4 to TRBJ2-3, with 7 nucleotides matching TRBD2. Germline loops: CDR1 SGHNT, CDR2 YYREEE (reference sequence). The ends lost 2 bases at V and 14 bases at J; junction bases unmatched: 14. The CDR3 has 14 amino acids. The CDR3 protein is CASSFRSGGSPTYF. The CDR3 DNA follows: TGTGCCAGCAGCTTCCGTTCTGGCGGGAGCCCTACGTATTTT.

This chain uses TRBV12-1 with TRBJ2-7; the DNA was not used to check the table's D call, TRBD2. TRBV12-1 is tagged as a pseudogene. The CDR3 is made up of 16 amino acids. The CDR3 is CASSAQVSGRTYEQYF. In DNA form, the CDR3 reads TGTGCCAGCAGCGCCCAGGTTAGCGGGAGAACCTACGAGCAGTACTTC.

The chain links TRBV27 to TRBJ2-3, with 10 positions matching TRBD1. The trim removed 4 bases at V and 4 bases at J, leaving 2 bases unmatched. The CDR3 covers 14 residues. Germline values: CDR1 MNHEY, CDR2 SMNVEV (reference sequence). CDR3 region: CASSWTGGADTQYF. In DNA form, the CDR3 reads TGTGCCAGCAGTTGGACAGGGGGAGCAGATACGCAGTATTTT.

This chain joins TRBV15 and TRBJ1-1, with D tentatively TRBD1 (6 bases). CDR3 length equals 13 residues. In germline, CDR1 is LNHNV, CDR2 YYDKDF (reference sequence). The V end was cut by 0 bases, the J end by 11 bases, with 13 bases between. CDR3 DNA: TGTGCCACCAGCAGAGATCCAGGGGTTGAGGCTTTCTTT. Its protein product is CATSRDPGVEAFF.

The chain recombines TRBV6-2 or TRBV6-3 with TRBJ2-1; 12 bases fit TRBD1. CDR3 length: 20 residues. Trimming removed 4 bases from V and 3 bases from J; junction bases left unmatched: 16. Per the germline V gene, CDR1 is MNHEY and CDR2 is SVGEGT. CDR3 amino acids: CASSSRDRGPPTAYYNEQFF. The CDR3 DNA reads as TGTGCCAGCAGTTCGCGGGACAGGGGGCCCCCCACTGCCTACTACAATGAGCAGTTCTTC.

This chain connects TRBV5-5 to TRBJ2-1; TRBD2 is a possible D gene (5 bases). This CDR3 region has 15 residues. The V and J ends lost 2 bases and 2 bases respectively, with 11 bases between them. Germline values: CDR1 SGHKS, CDR2 YYEKEE (reference sequence). The CDR3: CASSLSLATYNEQFF. Here the CDR3 DNA reads TGTGCCAGCAGCTTATCTCTAGCCACCTACAATGAGCAGTTCTTC.

The chain recombines TRBV5-4 with TRBJ2-5; possible D gene TRBD2, 5 bases. The CDR3 has 13 amino acids. The V end was cut by 2 bases, the J end by 10 bases, with 15 bases between. CDR1 is SGHNT and CDR2 is YYREEE in the germline V gene (reference sequence). The CDR3 nucleotides are TGTGCCAGCAGCTTAGGGATGACTACCTACCAGTACTTC. This encodes CASSLGMTTYQYF.

The CDR3 nucleotides are TGTGCCAGCAGCATCCGGGAAACTCCTATCTTT. As protein: CASSIRETPIF. The J gene is TRBJ1-1, the V gene TRBV21-1. TRBV21-1 is noted as a pseudogene. CDR3 length: 11 residues.

The V and J genes are TRBV2 and TRBJ2-2; 8 positions agree with TRBD1. The J segment lost 6 bases and the V segment lost 6 bases, leaving 3 bases of the junction unmatched. Germline CDR1 reads SNHLY; CDR2 reads FYNNEI. This CDR3 spans 13 amino acids. The DNA of the CDR3 is TGTGCCAGCAGAGGACAGGGATCCGGGGAGCTGTTTTTT. Its protein product is CASRGQGSGELFF.

The chain uses TRBV18 and TRBJ2-5, with 10 bases fitting TRBD1. Trimming took 3 bases from V and 4 from J; bases not matched to a gene: 5. Germline V CDR1 and CDR2: KGHSH, LQKENI. The CDR3 loop spans 15 amino acids. The CDR3 protein is CASSPGQGGRETQYF. The CDR3 DNA reads as TGTGCCAGCTCACCTGGACAGGGGGGACGAGAGACCCAGTACTTC.

V usage is TRBV11-2 and J usage is TRBJ1-1; 7 bases are shared with TRBD1. The CDR3 has 12 residues. J lost 8 bases, V lost 3 bases, and 3 bases had no gene match. Germline V gene sequence: CDR1 SGHAT, CDR2 FQNNGV. CDR3 nucleotides: TGTGCCAGCAGCTTTACACAGGGGGAAGCTTTCTTT. This translates into CASSFTQGEAFF.

The rearrangement uses TRBV6-5 and TRBJ1-1, with no clear D. Trimming left V 7 bases short and J 3 bases short, with 12 bases between. Germline loops: CDR1 MNHEY, CDR2 SVGAGI. This CDR3 spans 13 amino acids. The CDR3, as DNA: TGTGCCAGCACCTCGCTCCGGGACACTGAAGCTTTCTTT. It codes for CASTSLRDTEAFF.